The T cell receptor (beta chain) described here comes from a study of T cell responses to AZD1222 COVID-19 vaccine (dated by TCRdb to about 2021). For the study in its entirety: Because spike-specific TCR depth and breadth did not differ between the two schedules, AZD1222 recipients who got a second dose at roughly 4 weeks were pooled with those who got a second dose at roughly 12 weeks. A total of under 250 trial participants underwent TCR sequencing, of whom 207 had received two doses of AZD1222 and approximately 26 had received two doses of the MenACWY control vaccine. Trial participants were enrolled by age into subgroups of 18-55, 56-69 and 70-plus years, and 148, 28 and 57 TCR-sequenced participants, respectively, were included in these subgroups. The investigation overall reported the following: Conclusions about previously exposed vaccinees are limited because only 5 or 6 AZD1222 recipients were SARS-CoV-2 seropositive at baseline. Most participants were white British and females outnumbered males, and the authors suggested that clonal diversity may have been underestimated. The 56-69-year group was small, and its depth increase did not reach significance, likely because of low power. Epitopes outside the regions mutated in the B.1.351 and B.1.1.7 variants were reportedly recognized by nearly half of the unique spike-specific TCRs. The whole spike protein was spanned by vaccine-associated CD4 TCRs, and dominant responses were seen in regions 160-218 and 743-854. After two AZD1222 doses, spike-specific TCR breadth and depth were significantly higher than at day 0 and than in MenACWY recipients. Because no samples from the day 14 peak response were available, repertoires could be characterized only after the peak T cell response.

As for this clone: This clone's antigen is unknown. No much larger clonotype is one base removed from it; base qualities were not supplied.

The CDR3 regions of human TCRbeta chains were analyzed by immunosequencing. On the authors' methods: Repertoire TCRs were matched against a reference library of SARS-CoV-2-specific TCRs generated with the MIRA antigen-specificity platform. Breadth was defined as the fraction of unique TCRs that were SARS-CoV-2-associated. Depth was defined as the fraction of total T cells that were SARS-CoV-2-associated. Using the MIRA data, each spike-specific TCR was mapped to the spike region that the TCR reacts to and placed in a CD4 or CD8 class. Log10-transformed breadth and depth values were compared by one-way ANOVA with Sidak's multiple comparisons tests. TCRdb holds this immuneACCESS table with in-frame rearrangements only. Some clones are missing; in checked studies, unresolved V genes explain under half, and the rest has no known cause. That table is the source of V, J and clone size, and D and trimming were worked out from the DNA. Across this sample there are around 100,000 clones, with about 93% seen only once. The biggest ten clones account for roughly 1.7% of the sample.

CDR1 SGHVS and CDR2 FNYEAQ were looked up in the germline V gene. V and J are truncated by 5 bases and 7 bases respectively, leaving an intervening sequence of 12 bases. The CDR3 measures 13 amino acids from cysteine to phenylalanine. Only CDR3 DNA is held: 39 bases, read in frame from base 1. The time point label on this specimen signifies: baseline before first vaccination. The vaccinee samples were drawn from two UK trials, COV001 and COV002, one of which was a single-blind randomized controlled phase 2/3 trial testing AZD1222 (ChAdOx1 nCoV-19) in healthy adults. For TCRbeta chain sequencing, PBMC samples from trial participants were taken at day 0 and at day 28 after the second dose.

The source is an adult in good health. This chain joins TRBV7-6 to TRBJ1-5; the D gene cannot be resolved reliably. Source: peripheral blood, taken on day 0 of AZD1222 vaccination. The CDR3 is CASSPNPRQPQHF. The nucleotide sequence is given as TGTGCCAGCAGCCCCAACCCGCGGCAGCCCCAGCATTTT.